The present T cell receptor (beta chain) was sequenced within a study of cytomegalovirus exposure and HLA in healthy donors. The study's findings and limits: The study recorded 150 to 200 TCR beta chains that were cytomegalovirus-associated. Clusters of TCRs from the first cohort tended to co-occur in the 130 or so validation repertoires (as a later analysis found). Specific recognition of CMV antigens was confirmed in vitro for three chains (all CMV-associated).

Clones were read by immunoSEQ multiplex PCR, and TCRdb kept only the in-frame ones, dropping some. The sample lists roughly 310,000 clones, roughly 87% occurring once. This clone has just a few counts. Its antigen is unknown. This sequence was found in a man aged 30 to 45 in good health and CMV-seronegative. Sequenced material: PBMCs.

CDR3 region: CAFTGGLAGASSYNEQFF. In DNA, the CDR3 is TGTGCCTTCACAGGGGGACTAGCGGGGGCTAGCTCCTACAATGAGCAGTTCTTC. The J gene is TRBJ2-1, the V gene TRBV30; 14 bases align to TRBD2. Germline V lookup: CDR1 GTSNPN, CDR2 SVGIG (reference sequence). The V and J ends lost 7 bases and 0 bases, in that order; junction bases with no gene match: 11. The CDR3 runs 18 residues.